The 11 T cell receptor beta chains listed next were all sequenced from one sample in a study of blood T cell repertoires in COVID-19. Sequencing used immunoSEQ multiplex PCR; TCRdb keeps in-frame clones, though not all of them. The sample contains more than 150,000 clones, about 86% of which appear only once. Sequences were obtained from peripheral blood. Receptor source: a man in his 70s with active or convalescent COVID-19.

The chain combines TRBV29-1 with TRBJ2-3; the D is unclear. Trimming stripped 4 bases from V and 3 bases from J, with 14 bases between. CDR1 and CDR2 (germline): SQVTM, ANQGSEA. The CDR3 consists of 14 residues. In DNA form, the CDR3 reads TGCAGCGTTGCGACACGCTTGACAACAGATACGCAGTATTTT. Translation gives CSVATRLTTDTQYF.

This clone has a single count. The chain carries TRBV6-5 and TRBJ1-1; possibly TRBD1 for D (5 bases). The V gene lost 8 bases and the J gene lost 0 bases, with 10 bases spanning the gap. This CDR3 comprises 13 residues. Germline V gene sequence: CDR1 MNHEY, CDR2 SVGAGI. CDR3 sequence (DNA): TGTGCCAGCGAAGACAGCTTGAACACTGAAGCTTTCTTT. It codes for CASEDSLNTEAFF.

The chain has TRBV6-6 and TRBJ2-3; TRBD2 matches 13 bases. The CDR3 has 16 amino acids. Germline CDR1 reads MNHNY; CDR2 reads SVGAGI (reference sequence). J lost 2 bases, V lost 6 bases, and 5 bases had no gene match. This CDR3 is CASRTGLAGITDTQYF. The CDR3, as DNA: TGTGCCAGCAGAACGGGACTAGCGGGAATCACAGATACGCAGTATTTT.

The J gene is TRBJ1-3, the V gene TRBV7-2; D unclear. The CDR3 totals 16 residues. V lost 4 bases, J lost 0 bases, and 13 bases lay in between. Germline-derived CDR1 and CDR2 are SGHTA and FQGNSA. The CDR3 bases are TGTGCCAGCAGCTCGGTTGGCAGCGTCTCTGGAAACACCATATATTTT. Its translation: CASSSVGSVSGNTIYF.

The J gene is TRBJ1-1, the V gene TRBV7-2; the D gene is possibly TRBD1 (5 bases). This CDR3 spans 16 amino acids. CDR1 is SGHTA, CDR2 FQGNSA, per germline. The V end lost 8 bases, the J end lost 7 bases, and 26 bases lay between the germline ends. The CDR3 spells CASVSTRGRGTLEAFF. The CDR3 nucleotides read TGTGCCAGCGTTTCGACTAGGGGCCGGGGTACCCTTGAAGCTTTCTTT.

This clone was seen a few times. V usage is TRBV7-9 and J usage is TRBJ2-7; TRBD2 matches 11 bases. With V trimmed by 4 bases and J by 2 bases, 4 bases remained unmatched. The CDR3 totals 15 residues. Germline lookup yields CDR1 SEHNR and CDR2 FQNEAQ (reference sequence). The CDR3 nucleotides are TGTGCCAGCAGCTCCCATAGCGGGAGGGCCTACGAGCAGTACTTC. Translation: CASSSHSGRAYEQYF.

The chain recombines TRBV5-1 with TRBJ2-6; TRBD1 is a possible D gene (6 bases). CDR3 size: 14 residues. Looked up from germline, CDR1 is SGHRS and CDR2 is YFSETQ. The V and J ends lost 7 bases and 2 bases respectively, with 10 bases between them. The CDR3 DNA reads TGCGCCAGCGGCCAGGGGACTGGGGCCAACGTCCTGACTTTC. Translating gives CASGQGTGANVLTF. The entire variable domain, with the rest obtained from reference TRBV5-1 and TRBJ2-6, is as follows: KAGVTQTPRYLIKTRGQQVTLSCSPISGHRSVSWYQQTPGQGLQFLFEYFSETQRNKGNFPGRFSGRQFSNSRSEMNVSTLELGDSALYLCASGQGTGANVLTFGAGSRLTVL.

The chain is built from TRBV6-5 and TRBJ2-2, with TRBD1 as a possible D gene (6 bases). V was cut by 2 bases and J by 2 bases, with 9 bases left in between. Germline V gives CDR1 MNHEY, CDR2 SVGAGI. The CDR3 covers 15 residues. CDR3 protein: CASSYRQANTGELFF. As DNA, the CDR3 is TGTGCCAGCAGTTACAGACAGGCTAACACCGGGGAGCTGTTTTTT.

The chain links TRBV7-9 to TRBJ1-4; 9 positions match TRBD1. The V segment lost 4 bases and the J segment 5 bases; nucleotides outside the gene matches: 5. The CDR3 spans 15 residues. Germline-derived CDR1 and CDR2 are SEHNR and FQNEAQ (reference sequence). CDR3 sequence reads: CASSSGTGLNEKLFF. The CDR3 DNA sequence: TGTGCCAGCAGCTCCGGGACAGGGTTAAATGAAAAACTGTTTTTT.

J is TRBJ2-2 and V is TRBV7-2; 9 positions agree with TRBD1. CDR1 is SGHTA and CDR2 is FQGNSA in the germline V gene. The V gene end was trimmed by 6 bases and the J gene end by 6 bases; junction bases not matched to a gene: 11. The CDR3 has 16 amino acids. The chain's CDR3 is CASSPPGTGRAGELFF. The CDR3 nucleotides are TGTGCCAGCAGTCCACCCGGGACAGGGAGAGCCGGGGAGCTGTTTTTT.

This rearrangement joins TRBV7-3 to TRBJ2-1; the D is unclear. V lost 3 bases and J lost 2, with 14 bases in between. This CDR3 has 16 residues. The germline CDR1 and CDR2 sequences are SGHTA and FQGTGA. DNA for the CDR3: TGTGCCAGCAGCTTGGGCTGGCCAAGCCCCTACAATGAGCAGTTCTTC. This gives the protein CASSLGWPSPYNEQFF.